In this sample, the clone carrying this TCR beta chain turned up once. Its matching antigen is unknown. A much larger clonotype is one base distant, so this may be a read error. Described time point: persistent/refractory GD, antithyroid drugs over 5 years with positive TRAb. The TCR library was made from RNA that had been extracted from PBMCs in TRIzol. The CDR3 runs 13 residues. V lost 6 bases to trimming and J lost 7 bases, with 15 bases between them. The germline CDR1 and CDR2 sequences are DFQATT and SNEGSKA (reference sequence). The record originates from a study of regulatory T cells in long-lasting Graves disease. Study-level points and caveats: Less diverse TCR repertoires were seen in persistent Graves' patients than in newly diagnosed ones. Repertoires from persistent disease leaned toward TRBV28, TRBJ1-2 and TRBJ2-5.

CDR3 regions were amplified by Arm-PCR using iRepertoire HTBI primers to build TCR beta libraries. TCRdb passed the multiplex PCR reads through MiXCR, listing each CDR3 protein once. The sample includes under 500,000 distinct CDR3 sequences, less than 25% seen only once; the top ten take over 7.5%. V usage is TRBV20-1 and J usage is TRBJ1-4, with D unresolved. The material was peripheral blood mononuclear cells (PBMCs), obtained when the disease was refractory, from a patient treated with antithyroid drugs. This receptor was obtained from a female donor with Graves disease. The CDR3 DNA is TGCAGTGCGTTGGCTCAGAATGGTGAAAAACTGTTTTTT. As protein: CSALAQNGEKLFF.